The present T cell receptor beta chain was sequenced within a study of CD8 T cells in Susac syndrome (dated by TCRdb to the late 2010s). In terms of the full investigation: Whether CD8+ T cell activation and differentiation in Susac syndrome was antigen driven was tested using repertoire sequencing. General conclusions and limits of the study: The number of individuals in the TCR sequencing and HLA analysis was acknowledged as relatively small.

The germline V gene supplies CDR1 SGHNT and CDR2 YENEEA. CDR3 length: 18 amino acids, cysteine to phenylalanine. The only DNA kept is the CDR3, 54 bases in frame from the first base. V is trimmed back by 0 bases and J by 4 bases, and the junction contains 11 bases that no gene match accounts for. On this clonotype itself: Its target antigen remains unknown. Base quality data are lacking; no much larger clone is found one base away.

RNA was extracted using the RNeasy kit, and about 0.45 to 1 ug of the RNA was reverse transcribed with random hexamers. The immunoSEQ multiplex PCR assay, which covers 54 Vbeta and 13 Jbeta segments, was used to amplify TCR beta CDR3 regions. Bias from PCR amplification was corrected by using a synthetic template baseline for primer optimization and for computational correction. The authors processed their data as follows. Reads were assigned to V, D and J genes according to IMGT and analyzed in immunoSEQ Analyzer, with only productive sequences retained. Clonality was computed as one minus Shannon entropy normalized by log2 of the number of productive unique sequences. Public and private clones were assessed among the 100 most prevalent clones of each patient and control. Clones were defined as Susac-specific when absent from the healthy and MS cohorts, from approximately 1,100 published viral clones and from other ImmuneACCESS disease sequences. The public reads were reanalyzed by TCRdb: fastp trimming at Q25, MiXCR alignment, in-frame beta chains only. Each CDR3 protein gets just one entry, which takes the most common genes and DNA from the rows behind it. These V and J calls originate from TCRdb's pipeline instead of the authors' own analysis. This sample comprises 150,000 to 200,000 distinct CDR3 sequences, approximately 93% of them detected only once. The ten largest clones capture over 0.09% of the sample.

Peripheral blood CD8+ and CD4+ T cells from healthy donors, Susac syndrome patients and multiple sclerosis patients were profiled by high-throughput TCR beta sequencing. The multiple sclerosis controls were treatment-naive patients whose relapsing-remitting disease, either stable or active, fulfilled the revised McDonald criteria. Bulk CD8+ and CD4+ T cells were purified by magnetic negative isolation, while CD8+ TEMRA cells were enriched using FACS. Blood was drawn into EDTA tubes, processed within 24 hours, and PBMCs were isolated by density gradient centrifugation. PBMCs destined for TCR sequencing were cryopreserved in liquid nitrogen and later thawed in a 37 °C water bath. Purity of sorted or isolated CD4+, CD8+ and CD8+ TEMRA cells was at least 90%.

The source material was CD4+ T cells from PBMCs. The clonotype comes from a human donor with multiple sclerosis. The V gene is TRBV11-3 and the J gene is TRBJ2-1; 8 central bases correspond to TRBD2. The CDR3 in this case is CASSLDQGGSGTYNEQFF. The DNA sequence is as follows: TGTGCCAGCAGCTTAGATCAAGGAGGTAGCGGGACTTACAATGAGCAGTTCTTC. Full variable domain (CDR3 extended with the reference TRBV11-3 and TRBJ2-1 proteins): EAGVVQSPRYKIIEKKQPVAFWCNPISGHNTLYWYLQNLGQGPELLIRYENEEAVDDSQLPKDRFSAERLKGVDSTLKIQPAELGDSAVYLCASSLDQGGSGTYNEQFFGPGTRLTVL.